These 27 T cell receptor beta chains share one sample of origin, sequenced in a study of blood T cells in healthy people across ages. It was with a sample-barcoded 5' primer and a J-beta primer mix that a second PCR of roughly 7 to 12 cycles was run. TCRdb itself ran the 5' RACE reads through MiXCR, one entry per CDR3 protein. The table lists hundreds of thousands of distinct CDR3 sequences, over 45% of them singletons. The sample was blood. These receptors all come from an older woman in good health.

The chain uses TRBV5-1 and TRBJ2-2; D possibly corresponds to TRBD1 (5 bases). V was trimmed by 6 bases and J by 1 base, leaving 10 bases between them. Germline values: CDR1 SGHRS, CDR2 YFSETQ. The CDR3 has 14 amino acids. CDR3 region: CASNPGQNTGELFF. DNA of the CDR3: TGCGCCAGCAACCCAGGACAGAACACCGGGGAGCTGTTTTTT.

This chain uses TRBV6-2 or TRBV6-3 with TRBJ2-1, with 9 bases aligning to TRBD2. CDR1 MNHEY and CDR2 SVGEGT come from the germline V gene. With V trimmed by 7 bases and J by 3 bases, 7 bases remained unmatched. The CDR3 is 15 residues long. The CDR3 nucleotides are TGTGCCAGCACCGTGACTAGCGGCAACTACAATGAGCAGTTCTTC. Translated, it gives CASTVTSGNYNEQFF.

The rearrangement links TRBV28 to TRBJ2-7; a weak D match, TRBD2 (6 bases). The CDR3 totals 15 residues. Germline V gives CDR1 MDHEN, CDR2 SYDVKM. V was pared by 2 bases and J by 5 bases, with 16 bases between. This CDR3 is CASSLAGSTFDEQYF. The DNA of the CDR3 is TGTGCCAGCAGTTTAGCCGGGAGTACCTTCGACGAGCAGTACTTC. The full variable domain, its missing parts supplied by reference TRBV28 and TRBJ2-7, is DVKVTQSSRYLVKRTGEKVFLECVQDMDHENMFWYRQDPGLGLRLIYFSYDVKMKEKGDIPEGYSVSREKKERFSLILESASTNQTSMYLCASSLAGSTFDEQYFGPGTRLTVT.

This clonotype showed up just once. The J gene is TRBJ2-1, the V gene TRBV2; TRBD2 matches 9 bases. V shed 4 bases, J shed 0 bases, and the junction held 10 bases outside the gene matches. Per the germline V gene, CDR1 is SNHLY and CDR2 is FYNNEI. CDR3 length equals 18 residues. As DNA, the CDR3 is TGTGCCAGCAGTGGAAGGGGTAGCGGGAGTCGCTCCTACAATGAGCAGTTCTTC. Protein product: CASSGRGSGSRSYNEQFF.

The rearrangement uses TRBV7-3 and TRBJ2-7; tentatively, D is TRBD1 (6 bases). CDR3 length: 14 residues. CDR1 SGHTA and CDR2 FQGTGA come from the germline V gene. Trimming took 1 base from V and 4 from J, leaving 11 bases between them. The CDR3 region has the DNA TGTGCCAGCAGCTTAAGTGGACAGCGATACGAGCAGTACTTC. It yields the protein CASSLSGQRYEQYF.

This clonotype was counted only a few times. The chain uses TRBV20-1 and TRBJ2-3; a possible D gene is TRBD1 (6 bases). Germline CDR1 DFQATT, CDR2 SNEGSKA (reference sequence). The CDR3 totals 15 residues. CDR3 bases: TGCAGCGCCGAGGAAGTCTCAGGGACACCAGATACGCAGTATTTT. Its protein is CSAEEVSGTPDTQYF.

The chain combines TRBV6-5 with TRBJ2-1, with D perhaps assigned TRBD1 or TRBD2 (6 bases each). This CDR3 spans 15 amino acids. Germline CDR1 and CDR2: MNHEY and SVGAGI. The V and J ends lost 6 bases and 3 bases respectively, with 15 bases between them. The CDR3 spells CASRPARGLYNEQFF. CDR3 DNA: TGTGCCAGCAGGCCGGCCAGGGGACTCTACAATGAGCAGTTCTTC.

V gene TRBV5-1 combines with J gene TRBJ2-3, with TRBD1 matching 7 bases. From germline, CDR1 is SGHRS and CDR2 YFSETQ. The CDR3 spans 13 residues. The junction had 6 bases not matched to a gene; V was cut back by 7 bases and J by 4 bases. The CDR3 reads CASRQGTADTQYF. CDR3 in DNA: TGCGCCAGCCGACAGGGAACGGCAGATACGCAGTATTTT. The complete variable domain, with remaining parts taken from reference TRBV5-1 and TRBJ2-3, reads KAGVTQTPRYLIKTRGQQVTLSCSPISGHRSVSWYQQTPGQGLQFLFEYFSETQRNKGNFPGRFSGRQFSNSRSEMNVSTLELGDSALYLCASRQGTADTQYFGPGTRLTVL.

The chain has TRBV12-3 or TRBV12-4 and TRBJ2-3; D is perhaps TRBD2 (7 bases). The V end was cut by 5 bases, the J end by 0 bases, with 18 bases between. This CDR3 region has 17 residues. This CDR3 is CASSLGRGGSSTDTQYF. The CDR3 DNA reads as TGTGCCAGCAGTCTAGGTAGGGGGGGCTCTAGCACAGATACGCAGTATTTT.

The CDR3 coding sequence is TGCAGTGCTAGGGCGACGAGCGACGCCGAAGCTTTCTTT. It encodes CSARATSDAEAFF. The chain employs TRBV20-1 and TRBJ1-1, with no clear D. This CDR3 region has 13 residues. CDR1 is DFQATT, CDR2 SNEGSKA, per germline (reference sequence). Trimming pared 3 bases from V and 8 bases from J, leaving 16 bases between.

This clonotype has just one count. This rearrangement joins TRBV5-6 to TRBJ1-1; no clear D gene. Between the trimmed V and J ends, which lost 0 bases and 1 base, there was a span of 10 bases. The CDR3 is made up of 15 amino acids. Germline CDR1 and CDR2: SGHDT and YYEEEE. This chain's CDR3 is CASSLGRASNTEAFF. DNA of the CDR3: TGTGCCAGCAGCTTGGGTAGGGCCTCGAACACTGAAGCTTTCTTT.

Comments on this clonotype: Compared with germline, one end of the junction differs, possibly owing to a read error. V is TRBV28 and J is TRBJ2-1, with 8 bases that match TRBD1. CDR3 size: 13 residues. Germline CDR1 MDHEN, CDR2 SYDVKM. Here the CDR3 DNA reads TGTACCAGCAGGGGGCTGGGTGACAATGAGCTGTTCTTC. This gives the protein CTSRGLGDNELFF.

The genes are TRBV4-1 and TRBJ2-7, with D perhaps matching TRBD1 or TRBD2 (6 bases each). The CDR3 covers 16 residues. The V and J ends lost 1 base and 1 base respectively, with 14 bases between them. The germline gives CDR1 MGHRA, CDR2 YSYEKL. In DNA form, the CDR3 reads TGCGCCAGCAGCCAAGGGAGGGGGGAAAAATCCTACGAGCAGTACTTC. Translated: CASSQGRGEKSYEQYF.

For this clonotype: A much larger clone is a single base away; this may be a read error. The rearrangement uses TRBV20-1 and TRBJ2-1, with a possible D match to TRBD1 (6 bases). The CDR3 is 14 amino acids. V was pared by 5 bases and J by 2 bases, with 13 bases between. CDR1 is DFQATT and CDR2 is SNEGSKA in the germline V gene (reference sequence). CDR3 protein: CSASQGRPYNEQFF. The CDR3 region has the DNA TGCAGTGCTTCACAGGGTAGGCCCTACAATGAGCAGTTCTTC.

The chain combines TRBV12-3 or TRBV12-4 with TRBJ2-1; D uncertain. Trimming stripped 3 bases from V and 8 bases from J, with 5 bases between. The CDR3 is 11 amino acids. The CDR3 region is CASSFFYEQFF. For the CDR3, the DNA is TGTGCCAGCAGTTTTTTTTATGAGCAGTTCTTC.

The V gene is TRBV5-8, the J gene TRBJ2-7; D is possibly TRBD2 (6 bases). Per germline, CDR1 SGHTS and CDR2 YDEGEE. V was trimmed by 4 bases and J by 0 bases, leaving 11 bases between them. The CDR3 has 14 amino acids. The CDR3 bases are TGTGCCAGCAGCCATAGCGGTAGCTCCTACGAGCAGTACTTC. Its protein is CASSHSGSSYEQYF.

The V and J genes are TRBV7-2 and TRBJ2-3; 8 nucleotides match TRBD2. Trimming took 6 bases from V and 1 from J; bases not matched to a gene: 6. The CDR3 runs 15 residues. The germline V gene has CDR1 SGHTA and CDR2 FQGNSA. The CDR3 region is CASSRAGEGTDTQYF. In nucleotides, the CDR3 is TGTGCCAGCAGTCGAGCGGGAGAGGGCACAGATACGCAGTATTTT.

The chain combines TRBV9 with TRBJ2-3; unclear D gene. V was cut by 4 bases and J by 11 bases, with 17 bases left in between. Germline values: CDR1 SGDLS, CDR2 YYNGEE. This CDR3 is built from 13 residues. The CDR3 DNA reads TGTGCCAGCAGCCCCTCCACCGCCGGTGAGCAGTATTTT. This sequence encodes CASSPSTAGEQYF.

The chain carries TRBV2 and TRBJ2-7; D could derive from TRBD1 or TRBD2 (5 bases each). Trimming shortened V by 2 bases and J by 2 bases, and 13 bases separated the two germline ends. This CDR3 is 15 amino acids long. Germline CDR1 reads SNHLY; CDR2 reads FYNNEI. The chain's CDR3 is CASSERGRGTYEQYF. The CDR3 DNA follows: TGTGCCAGCAGTGAACGGGGCAGAGGAACCTACGAGCAGTACTTC.

CDR3 protein: CSAWVRVGNEQFF. For the CDR3, the DNA is TGCAGTGCTTGGGTCAGGGTCGGCAATGAGCAGTTCTTC. This chain joins TRBV20-1 and TRBJ2-1; maybe TRBD1 (5 bases). This CDR3 is 13 amino acids long. V was shortened by 5 bases and J by 6 bases, with 14 bases between the two germline ends. Germline V gives CDR1 DFQATT, CDR2 SNEGSKA (reference sequence).

The J gene is TRBJ2-5, the V gene TRBV7-3, with TRBD2 identical over 8 bases. The V gene end was trimmed by 5 bases and the J gene end by 11 bases; junction bases not matched to a gene: 10. The germline V gene has CDR1 SGHTA and CDR2 FQGTGA. The CDR3 is 13 residues long. CDR3 bases: TGTGCCAGCAGCCCTCCGGGGGGGAGAGAGCAGTACTTC. Translating gives CASSPPGGREQYF. Filled out from reference TRBV7-3 and TRBJ2-5, the complete variable domain reads GAGVSQTPSNKVTEKGKYVELRCDPISGHTALYWYRQSLGQGPEFLIYFQGTGAADDSGLPNDRFFAVRPEGSVSTLKIQRTERGDSAVYLCASSPPGGREQYFGPGTRLLVL.

This clonotype was detected a few times. The CDR3 loop is CASSPGRDNSPLHF. CDR3 coding DNA: TGTGCCAGCAGCCCCGGTAGGGACAATTCACCCCTCCACTTT. This chain connects TRBV7-9 to TRBJ1-6; the D gene is possibly TRBD1 (5 bases). Germline-derived CDR1 and CDR2 are SEHNR and FQNEAQ (reference sequence). The CDR3 covers 14 residues. V lost 5 bases, J lost 7 bases, and 12 bases lay in between.

This chain connects TRBV7-2 to TRBJ1-2, with a tentative D call TRBD1 (5 bases). This CDR3 has 15 amino acids. The ends were cut back, 1 base at V and 4 bases at J, with 13 bases in the middle. Germline CDR1 is SGHTA and CDR2 is FQGNSA. For the CDR3, the DNA is TGTGCCAGCAGCTTAGGAGCCCAGGGCCTCTATGGCTACACCTTC. As protein: CASSLGAQGLYGYTF.

This rearrangement joins TRBV7-2 to TRBJ2-1; a possible D gene is TRBD2 (5 bases). V was clipped by 0 bases and J by 8 bases, with 14 bases between them. The germline CDR1 and CDR2 sequences are SGHTA and FQGNSA. The CDR3 is made up of 15 amino acids. In DNA, the CDR3 is TGTGCCAGCAGCTTAGCTGGGGAGCTTGGCGATGAGCAGTTCTTC. As protein: CASSLAGELGDEQFF.

The rearrangement uses TRBV7-2 and TRBJ1-2; D unclear. The CDR3 consists of 13 residues. Deletions cut 2 bases from V and 5 bases from J, with 9 bases between. Germline V gene sequence: CDR1 SGHTA, CDR2 FQGNSA. The CDR3 DNA reads as TGTGCCAGCAGCTTAAACAGCCGTTATGGCTACACCTTC. Its translation: CASSLNSRYGYTF. Variable domain in full (rest from reference TRBV7-2 and TRBJ1-2): GAGVSQSPSNKVTEKGKDVELRCDPISGHTALYWYRQSLGQGLEFLIYFQGNSAPDKSGLPSDRFSAERTGGSVSTLTIQRTQQEDSAVYLCASSLNSRYGYTFGSGTRLTVV.

V and J are TRBV28 and TRBJ2-5; 10 positions match TRBD1. From germline, CDR1 is MDHEN and CDR2 SYDVKM. The V segment lost 7 bases and the J segment 11 bases; nucleotides outside the gene matches: 25. CDR3 length: 18 residues. Here the CDR3 reads CASKATSPRDRGFDEQYF. CDR3 in DNA: TGTGCCAGCAAAGCCACCTCACCCCGGGACAGGGGTTTCGATGAGCAGTACTTC.

The J gene is TRBJ2-7, the V gene TRBV21-1; the D call in the table, TRBD1, was not verified against the DNA. TRBV21-1 is marked as a pseudogene. The CDR3 contains 17 residues. The CDR3: CASSPQRGDSLSDEQYF. CDR3 coding DNA: TGTGCCAGCAGCCCCCAGAGGGGCGACTCCCTCTCCGACGAGCAGTACTTC.